The 10 T cell receptor beta chains listed next were all sequenced from one sample in a study of early T cells in non-severe SARS-CoV-2 infection. TCRdb re-analysed the 5' RACE reads in MiXCR, keeping a single row per CDR3 protein. The top ten hold 6% to 7% of the sample, which has more than 45,000 distinct CDR3 sequences, roughly 5.3% seen once. The sample was whole blood. The receptors come from an adult who was a healthcare worker with PCR-confirmed SARS-CoV-2 infection or an uninfected control (not recorded which).

At least ten counts were recorded for this clonotype. The J gene is TRBJ2-1, the V gene TRBV30; D may be TRBD1 or TRBD2 (6 bases each). CDR1 and CDR2 (germline): GTSNPN, SVGIG (reference sequence). The CDR3 has 11 amino acids. V was pared by 6 bases and J by 16 bases, with 19 bases between. CDR3 DNA: TGTGCCTGTTTTATCGGCGGGACATTATTCTTC. Its translation: CACFIGGTLFF.

This clonotype was seen many times. The chain couples TRBV29-1 to TRBJ1-2, with D perhaps matching TRBD1 (5 bases). Looked up from germline, CDR1 is SQVTM and CDR2 is ANQGSEA. The CDR3 consists of 14 residues. V was pared by 5 bases and J by 0 bases, with 13 bases between. CDR3 sequence: CSVTQGQANYGYTF. DNA for the CDR3: TGCAGCGTTACTCAGGGCCAGGCTAACTATGGCTACACCTTC. Full variable domain (outside the CDR3, taken from reference TRBV29-1 and TRBJ1-2): SAVISQKPSRDICQRGTSLTIQCQVDSQVTMMFWYRQQPGQSLTLIATANQGSEATYESGFVIDKFPISRPNLTFSTLTVSNMSPEDSSIYLCSVTQGQANYGYTFGSGTRLTVV.

The chain links TRBV18 to TRBJ2-3, with a tentative D call TRBD2 (5 bases). The ends were cut back, 3 bases at V and 2 bases at J, with 12 bases in the middle. This CDR3 contains 15 residues. The germline CDR1 and CDR2 sequences are KGHSH and LQKENI. The CDR3 here is CASSPLGGATDTQYF. In nucleotides, the CDR3 is TGTGCCAGCTCACCTCTTGGAGGAGCCACAGATACGCAGTATTTT.

This clonotype came up many times. The rearrangement uses TRBV27 and TRBJ2-1; D could derive from TRBD1 or TRBD2 (6 bases each). Germline V lookup: CDR1 MNHEY, CDR2 SMNVEV (reference sequence). The V and J ends lost 1 base and 4 bases respectively, with 11 bases between them. CDR3 length: 15 residues. The CDR3 reads CASSLYGGLYNEQFF. Here the CDR3 DNA reads TGTGCCAGCAGTTTATACGGGGGCCTATACAATGAGCAGTTCTTC.

This chain joins TRBV29-1 and TRBJ1-1; perhaps TRBD1 as D (6 bases). The CDR3 is 13 residues long. Germline V gene sequence: CDR1 SQVTM, CDR2 ANQGSEA. V was cut by 6 bases and J by 0 bases, with 11 bases left in between. CDR3 sequence reads: CSVSRGVNTEAFF. As DNA, the CDR3 is TGCAGCGTCTCCAGGGGAGTGAACACTGAAGCTTTCTTT.

This clonotype was seen at least ten times. The chain employs TRBV20-1 and TRBJ2-7; possibly TRBD1 or TRBD2 for D (5 bases each). Trimming shortened V by 0 bases and J by 4 bases, and 16 bases separated the two germline ends. CDR3 size: 15 residues. Germline V lookup: CDR1 DFQATT, CDR2 SNEGSKA (reference sequence). The CDR3 nucleotides read TGCAGTGCTAGAGAGGTGTCAGGGTGGAGGTACGAGCAGTACTTC. As protein: CSAREVSGWRYEQYF.

The V call is TRBV7-9, the J call TRBJ1-6; D not resolved. Trimming pared 0 bases from V and 6 bases from J, leaving 6 bases between. Germline V gene sequence: CDR1 SEHNR, CDR2 FQNEAQ (reference sequence). The length of the CDR3 is 14 residues. The CDR3 spells CASSLAQVNSPLHF. The CDR3 region has the DNA TGTGCCAGCAGCTTAGCGCAGGTTAATTCACCCCTCCACTTT.

This clonotype occurred many times. The V call is TRBV7-2, the J call TRBJ2-2; D gene ambiguous. Trimming shortened V by 7 bases and J by 5 bases, and 23 bases separated the two germline ends. The CDR3 contains 17 residues. In germline, CDR1 is SGHTA, CDR2 FQGNSA. CDR3 coding DNA: TGTGCCAGCACCATCCAGGCCGCGTCCAGGCGGACCGGGGAGCTGTTTTTT. This sequence encodes CASTIQAASRRTGELFF.

In its sample, this clonotype was seen many times. This rearrangement joins TRBV7-8 to TRBJ1-5, with D unclear. The CDR3 extends over 16 amino acids. CDR1 is SGHVS and CDR2 is FQNEAQ in the germline V gene. V was clipped by 5 bases and J by 6 bases, with 20 bases between them. The DNA for the CDR3 is TGTGCCAGCAGCAAAATTGGGTATGGCGGGAGTCAGCCCCAGCATTTT. Translating gives CASSKIGYGGSQPQHF.

This clonotype was recorded many times. The chain carries TRBV6-1 and TRBJ2-5, with D unclear. The length of the CDR3 is 13 residues. From germline, CDR1 is MNHNS and CDR2 SASEGT. Here the CDR3 reads CATRLGSQETQYF. In nucleotides, the CDR3 is TGTGCAACCCGTCTTGGGTCCCAAGAGACCCAGTACTTC.